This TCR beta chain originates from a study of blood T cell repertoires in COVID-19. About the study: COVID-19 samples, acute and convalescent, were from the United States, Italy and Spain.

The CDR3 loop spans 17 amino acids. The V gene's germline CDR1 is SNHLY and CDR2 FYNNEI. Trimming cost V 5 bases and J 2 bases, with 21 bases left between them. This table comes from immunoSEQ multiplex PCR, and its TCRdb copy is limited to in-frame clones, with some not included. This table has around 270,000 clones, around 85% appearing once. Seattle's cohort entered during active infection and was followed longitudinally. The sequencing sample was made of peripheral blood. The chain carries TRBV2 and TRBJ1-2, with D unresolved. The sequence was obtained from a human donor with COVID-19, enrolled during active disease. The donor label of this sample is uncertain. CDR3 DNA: TGTGCCAGCAGTCCCATCCCGGCAGCGAACATGAACTATGGCTACACCTTC. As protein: CASSPIPAANMNYGYTF.